The text below deals with one T cell receptor (beta chain). This specimen belongs to a study of T cell changes during pregnancy in multiple sclerosis. TCRdb's table, derived via immunoSEQ multiplex PCR, lists solely in-frame clones and lacks some. The sample lists tens of thousands of clones, about 88% occurring once. CDR1 SGHVS and CDR2 FQNEAQ come from the germline V gene. V dropped 0 bases and J dropped 8; count of bases not matched to a gene: 9. This CDR3 spans 16 amino acids. The sample consisted of CD8+ T cells from peripheral blood mononuclear cells, taken before pregnancy. V and J are TRBV7-8 and TRBJ1-4, with 7 bases aligning to TRBD1. This TCR came from a female donor with multiple sclerosis, enrolled in a pregnancy study. CDR3 residues: CASSLASTGVGEKLFF. The CDR3, as DNA: TGTGCCAGCAGCTTAGCCTCCACAGGGGTGGGAGAAAAACTGTTTTTT.